This T cell receptor beta chain was identified during a study of PD-1 blockade in classical Hodgkin lymphoma. Study outcomes and limitations: When set against healthy donors, newly diagnosed patients were reported to show lower baseline TCR diversity. By C4D1 there was a significant rise in CD4+ TCR diversity but not in CD8+ TCR diversity.

Remarks on this clone: The antigen is unknown.

All trial patients relapsed after autologous stem cell transplantation. This CDR3 comprises 20 residues. Here immunoSEQ multiplex PCR was the method, and the copy in TCRdb shows in-frame clones only, minus some. The repertoire holds a few thousand clones, with roughly 61% as singletons. The source is a human donor with classical Hodgkin lymphoma. V is TRBV12-2 and J is TRBJ2-1. TRBV12-2 is given as a pseudogene. Here the sequenced sample was peripheral blood mononuclear cells (PBMCs), taken at baseline. The CDR3: CASRLTEKTRAHSSYNEQFF. DNA of the CDR3: TGTGCAAGTCGCTTAACCGAGAAGACCCGAGCCCATTCCTCCTACAATGAGCAGTTCTTC.